This TCR beta chain comes out of a study of OX40 agonist ivuxolimab in advanced cancers. Context from the whole study: Ivuxolimab was a fully human IgG2 agonistic monoclonal antibody targeting the costimulatory receptor OX40 (CD134). Intravenous ivuxolimab was administered to patients every 2 weeks at six dose levels: 0.01, 0.1, 0.3, 1.5, 3 and 10 mg/kg. Among the approximately 50 dose-escalation patients, approximately 20 had hepatocellular carcinoma, roughly 15 melanoma, 9 renal cell carcinoma and 9 head and neck cancer. A male proportion of approximately 83% and a mean age of roughly 58 years, ranging from roughly 23 to 79, were recorded for the dose-escalation cohort. Prior anti-PD-1, anti-PD-L1 or anti-CTLA-4 therapy was permitted, and 35% to 40% of dose-escalation patients had received checkpoint inhibitors. Three dose-escalation patients achieved partial responses, one with hepatocellular carcinoma and two with cutaneous melanoma. Peripheral TCRbeta sequencing aimed to test whether ivuxolimab altered TCR sequence diversity and caused clonal T-cell expansion. The paper covers the monotherapy dose-escalation part of the phase I ivuxolimab trial, which included N ≈ 50 patients.

V sheds 0 bases and J sheds 5 bases, leaving 8 bases between their ends. The CDR3 runs 14 amino acids, cysteine and phenylalanine included. This entry keeps only the CDR3 DNA: 42 bases, framed from base 1. From the germline V gene (reference sequence), CDR1 is SGHNT and CDR2 is YYREEE. Study-wide conclusions, independent of this receptor: In partial responders in the 0.1-3.0 mg/kg groups, normalized peripheral clonal expansion was found to be among the lowest, especially among CD8+ T cells. After ivuxolimab, more expanded clones were found on average in CD8+ T cells than in CD4+ T cells. Which antigens the clonally expanded peripheral T cells were specific for was not determined. Clonal expansion of both CD4+ and CD8+ blood T cells was observed from baseline to week 6 at doses 0.1 to 3.0 mg/kg. Low levels of normalized T-cell clonal expansion were also shown by some nonresponding patients.

Genomic DNA was isolated from the sorted cells so that the TCRbeta CDR3 region could be sequenced. The immunoSEQ Assay was used for sequencing of TCRbeta CDR3 regions. TCRdb's version of the immuneACCESS table is confined to in-frame rearrangements and falls short of the full clone set. An unresolved V gene accounts for under half of the shortfall where checked; the remainder is of unknown origin. In all, the sample holds about 66,000 clones, and around 80% of those were seen once. Approximately 5% of the sample belongs to the ten largest clones. The trial excluded patients who had a history of autoimmune disease or who were on systemic immunosuppression. Peripheral blood for TCR sequencing was drawn from every dose cohort at baseline, at cycle 4 day 1 and at cycle 7 day 1. The samples were drawn from a first-in-human, open-label, multicenter phase I dose-escalation trial of ivuxolimab. Adults with locally advanced or metastatic melanoma, renal cell, hepatocellular, or head and neck squamous cell carcinoma were enrolled in the trial. Before TCR sequencing, CD4+ T cells and CD8+ T cells were sorted from peripheral blood as separate populations.

Concerning this clone itself: Its antigen target is currently unknown. No much larger clone exists at a distance of one base, and base qualities are not known.

This clonotype originated in an adult with an advanced solid tumor such as melanoma, head and neck, liver or kidney cancer. The sequences come from CD4+ or CD8+ T cells sorted from blood, collected in a trial of the OX40 agonist ivuxolimab. This chain is built from TRBV5-4 and TRBJ1-4; the D gene is unclear. The sequence in DNA is TGTGCCAGCAGCTTGGGAGGCCAGAATGAAAAACTGTTTTTT. The encoded protein is CASSLGGQNEKLFF.